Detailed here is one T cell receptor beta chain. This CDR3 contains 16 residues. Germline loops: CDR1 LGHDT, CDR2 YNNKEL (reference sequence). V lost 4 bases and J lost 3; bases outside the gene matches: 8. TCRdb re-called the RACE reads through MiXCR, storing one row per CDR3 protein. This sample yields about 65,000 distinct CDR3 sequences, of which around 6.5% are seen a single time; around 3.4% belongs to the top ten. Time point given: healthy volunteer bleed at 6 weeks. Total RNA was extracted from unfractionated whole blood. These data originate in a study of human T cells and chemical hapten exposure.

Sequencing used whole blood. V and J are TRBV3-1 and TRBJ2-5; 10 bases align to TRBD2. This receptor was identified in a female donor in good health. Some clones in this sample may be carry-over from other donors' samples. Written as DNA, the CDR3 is TGTGCCAGCAGCCCCTCCGGTCTAGCGGGAGAAGAGACCCAGTACTTC. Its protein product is CASSPSGLAGEETQYF.